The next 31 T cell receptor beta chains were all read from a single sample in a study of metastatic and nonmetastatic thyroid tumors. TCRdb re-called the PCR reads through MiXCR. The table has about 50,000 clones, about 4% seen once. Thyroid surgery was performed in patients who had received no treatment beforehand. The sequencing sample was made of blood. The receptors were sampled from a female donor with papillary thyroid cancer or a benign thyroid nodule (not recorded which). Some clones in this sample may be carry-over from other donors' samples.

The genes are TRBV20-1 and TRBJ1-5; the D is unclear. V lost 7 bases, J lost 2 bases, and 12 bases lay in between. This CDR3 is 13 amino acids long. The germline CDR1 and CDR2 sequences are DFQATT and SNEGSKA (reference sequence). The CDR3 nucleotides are TGCAGTGTCAGGTTAGGTGGCAATCAGCCCCAGCATTTT. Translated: CSVRLGGNQPQHF.

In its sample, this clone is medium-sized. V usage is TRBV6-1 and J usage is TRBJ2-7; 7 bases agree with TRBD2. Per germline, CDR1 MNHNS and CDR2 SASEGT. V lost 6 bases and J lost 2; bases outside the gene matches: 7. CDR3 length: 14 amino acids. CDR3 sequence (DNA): TGTGCCAGCAGCGTCACTAGCGTGACCTACGAGCAGTACTTC. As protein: CASSVTSVTYEQYF.

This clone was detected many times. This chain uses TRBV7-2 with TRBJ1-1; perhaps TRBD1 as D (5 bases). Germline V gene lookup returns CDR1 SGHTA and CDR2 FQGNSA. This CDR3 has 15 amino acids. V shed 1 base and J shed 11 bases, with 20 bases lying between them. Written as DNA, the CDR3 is TGTGCCAGCAGCTTAGGTGGAGGGGACCCCGGTCGGGCTTTCTTT. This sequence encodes CASSLGGGDPGRAFF.

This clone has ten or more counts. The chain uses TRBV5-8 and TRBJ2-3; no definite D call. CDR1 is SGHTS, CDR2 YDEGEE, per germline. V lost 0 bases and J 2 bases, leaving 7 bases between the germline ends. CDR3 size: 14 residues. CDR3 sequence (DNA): TGTGCCAGCAGCTTGGGTGCTGACACAGATACGCAGTATTTT. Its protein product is CASSLGADTDTQYF.

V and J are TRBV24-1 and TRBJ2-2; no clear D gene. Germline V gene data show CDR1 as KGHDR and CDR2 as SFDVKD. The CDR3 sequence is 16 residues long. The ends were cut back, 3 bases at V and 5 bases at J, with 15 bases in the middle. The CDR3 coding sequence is TGTGCCACCAGTGATCCAAACGCCCTAGGGACCGGGGAGCTGTTTTTT. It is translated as CATSDPNALGTGELFF.

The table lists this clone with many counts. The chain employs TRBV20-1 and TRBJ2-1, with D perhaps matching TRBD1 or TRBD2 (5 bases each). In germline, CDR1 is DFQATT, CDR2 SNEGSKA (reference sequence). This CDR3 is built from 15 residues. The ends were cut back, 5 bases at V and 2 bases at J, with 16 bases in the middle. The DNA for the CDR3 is TGCAGTGCTGCGACGGGACCCAACCCCTACAATGAGCAGTTCTTC. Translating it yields CSAATGPNPYNEQFF.

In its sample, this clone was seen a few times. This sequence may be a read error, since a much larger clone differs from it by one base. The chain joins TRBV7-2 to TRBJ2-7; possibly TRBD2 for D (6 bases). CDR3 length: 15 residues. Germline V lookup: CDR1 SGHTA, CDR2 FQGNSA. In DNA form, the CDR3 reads TGTGCCAGCAGCCTAGCGTGGTACAGTGTCTACGAGCAGTACTTC. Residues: CASSLAWYSVYEQYF. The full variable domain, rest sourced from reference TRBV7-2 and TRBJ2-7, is GAGVSQSPSNKVTEKGKDVELRCDPISGHTALYWYRQSLGQGLEFLIYFQGNSAPDKSGLPSDRFSAERTGGSVSTLTIQRTQQEDSAVYLCASSLAWYSVYEQYFGPGTRLTVT.

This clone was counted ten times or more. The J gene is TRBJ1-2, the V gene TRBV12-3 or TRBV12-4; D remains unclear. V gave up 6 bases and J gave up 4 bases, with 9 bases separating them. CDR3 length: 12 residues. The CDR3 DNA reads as TGTGCCAGCAGAGACAATCCCTATGGCTACACCTTC. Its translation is CASRDNPYGYTF.

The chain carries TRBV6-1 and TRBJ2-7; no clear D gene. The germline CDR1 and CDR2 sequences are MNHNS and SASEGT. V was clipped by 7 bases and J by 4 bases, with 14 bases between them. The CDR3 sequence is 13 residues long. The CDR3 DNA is TGTGCCAGCAACATAGGCATAGGATACGAGCAGTACTTC. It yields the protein CASNIGIGYEQYF.

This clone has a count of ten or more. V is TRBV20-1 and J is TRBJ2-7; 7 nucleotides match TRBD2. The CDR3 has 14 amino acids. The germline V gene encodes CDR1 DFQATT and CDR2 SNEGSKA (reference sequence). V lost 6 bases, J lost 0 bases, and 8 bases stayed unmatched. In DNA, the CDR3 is TGCAGTGCGAGTACTAGCGCCAACTCCTACGAGCAGTACTTC. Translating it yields CSASTSANSYEQYF.

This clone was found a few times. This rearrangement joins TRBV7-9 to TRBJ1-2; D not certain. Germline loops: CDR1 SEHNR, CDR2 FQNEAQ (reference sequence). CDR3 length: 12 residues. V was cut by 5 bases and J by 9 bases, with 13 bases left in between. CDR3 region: CASSRAIESYTF. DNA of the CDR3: TGTGCCAGCAGCCGGGCGATTGAAAGCTACACCTTC.

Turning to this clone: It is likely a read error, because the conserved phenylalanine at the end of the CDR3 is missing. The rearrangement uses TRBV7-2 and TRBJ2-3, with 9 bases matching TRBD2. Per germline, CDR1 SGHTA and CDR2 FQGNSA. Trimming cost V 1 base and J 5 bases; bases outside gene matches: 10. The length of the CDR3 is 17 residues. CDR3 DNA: TGTGCCAGCAGCTTAGTCCTAGCGGGGCTATTGATAGATACGCAGTATTTA. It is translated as CASSLVLAGLLIDTQYL.

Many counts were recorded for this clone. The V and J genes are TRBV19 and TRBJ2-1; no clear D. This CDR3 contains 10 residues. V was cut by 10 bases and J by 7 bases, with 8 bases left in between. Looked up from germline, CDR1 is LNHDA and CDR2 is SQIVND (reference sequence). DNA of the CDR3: TGTGCCACCTATAGGAATGAGCAGTTCTTC. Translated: CATYRNEQFF.

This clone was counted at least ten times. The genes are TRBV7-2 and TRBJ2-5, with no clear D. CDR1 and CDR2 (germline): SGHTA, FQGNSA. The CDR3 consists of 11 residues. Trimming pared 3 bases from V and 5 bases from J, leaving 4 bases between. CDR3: CASSFGETQYF. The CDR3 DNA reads TGTGCCAGCAGCTTTGGGGAGACCCAGTACTTC. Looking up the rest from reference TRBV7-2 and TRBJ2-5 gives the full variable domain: GAGVSQSPSNKVTEKGKDVELRCDPISGHTALYWYRQSLGQGLEFLIYFQGNSAPDKSGLPSDRFSAERTGGSVSTLTIQRTQQEDSAVYLCASSFGETQYFGPGTRLLVL.

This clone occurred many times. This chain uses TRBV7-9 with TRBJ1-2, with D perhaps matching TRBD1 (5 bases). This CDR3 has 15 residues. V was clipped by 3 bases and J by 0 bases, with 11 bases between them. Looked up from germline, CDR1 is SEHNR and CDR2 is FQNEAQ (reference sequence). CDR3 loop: CASSLGTFTNYGYTF. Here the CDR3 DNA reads TGTGCCAGCAGCTTGGGGACTTTTACTAACTATGGCTACACCTTC.

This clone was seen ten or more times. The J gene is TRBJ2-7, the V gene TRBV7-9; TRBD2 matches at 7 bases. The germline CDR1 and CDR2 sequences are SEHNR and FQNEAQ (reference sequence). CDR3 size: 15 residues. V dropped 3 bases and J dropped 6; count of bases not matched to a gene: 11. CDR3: CASSFGMGEGLEQYF. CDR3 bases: TGTGCCAGCAGCTTTGGTATGGGGGAGGGCCTCGAGCAGTACTTC.

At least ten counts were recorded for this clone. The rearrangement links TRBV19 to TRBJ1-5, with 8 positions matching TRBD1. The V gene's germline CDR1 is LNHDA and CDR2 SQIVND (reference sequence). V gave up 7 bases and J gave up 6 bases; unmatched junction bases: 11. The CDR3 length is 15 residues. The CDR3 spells CASKPGQVMSQPQHF. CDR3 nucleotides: TGTGCCAGTAAACCGGGACAGGTAATGAGTCAGCCCCAGCATTTT.

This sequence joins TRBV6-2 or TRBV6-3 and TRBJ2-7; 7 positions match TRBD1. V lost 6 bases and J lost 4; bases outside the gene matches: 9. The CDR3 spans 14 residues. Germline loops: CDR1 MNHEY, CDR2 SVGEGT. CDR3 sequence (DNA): TGTGCCAGCAGAGGCGACCGACAGGGTTACGAGCAGTACTTC. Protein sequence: CASRGDRQGYEQYF.

The CDR3 sequence: CASSVTGGGGEKLFF. DNA for the CDR3: TGTGCCAGCAGTGTCACAGGGGGCGGGGGGGAAAAACTGTTTTTT. This chain joins TRBV6-2 or TRBV6-3 and TRBJ1-4; the match to TRBD1 covers 9 bases. CDR3 length: 15 amino acids. From germline, CDR1 is MNHEY and CDR2 SVGEGT. Unmatched junction bases numbered 9, after V lost 5 bases and J lost 8 bases.

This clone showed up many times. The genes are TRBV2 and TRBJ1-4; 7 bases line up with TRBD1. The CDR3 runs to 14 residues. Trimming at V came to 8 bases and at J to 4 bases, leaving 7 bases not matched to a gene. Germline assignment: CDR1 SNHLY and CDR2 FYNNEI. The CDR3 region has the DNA TGTGCCAGCGTAATGGGACAGAGTAATGAAAAACTGTTTTTT. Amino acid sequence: CASVMGQSNEKLFF.

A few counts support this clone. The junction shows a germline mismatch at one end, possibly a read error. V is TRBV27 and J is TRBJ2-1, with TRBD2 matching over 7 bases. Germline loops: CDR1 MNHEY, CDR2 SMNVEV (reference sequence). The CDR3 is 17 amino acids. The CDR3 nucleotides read TGTGCCAGCACTTTATCGTTTGGGACTATCTCATACAATGAGCAGTTCTTC. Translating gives CASTLSFGTISYNEQFF.

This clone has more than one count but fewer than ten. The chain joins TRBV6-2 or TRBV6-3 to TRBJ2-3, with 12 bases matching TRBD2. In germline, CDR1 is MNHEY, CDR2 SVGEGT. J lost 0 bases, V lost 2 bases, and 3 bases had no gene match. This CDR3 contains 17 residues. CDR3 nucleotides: TGTGCCAGCAGTTACACTAGCGGGAGGCCAAGCACAGATACGCAGTATTTT. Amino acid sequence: CASSYTSGRPSTDTQYF.

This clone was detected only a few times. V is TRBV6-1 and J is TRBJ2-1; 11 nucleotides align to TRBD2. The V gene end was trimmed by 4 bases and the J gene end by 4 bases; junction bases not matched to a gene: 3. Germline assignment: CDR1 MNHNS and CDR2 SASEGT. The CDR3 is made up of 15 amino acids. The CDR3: CASSATSGDYNEQFF. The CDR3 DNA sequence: TGTGCCAGCAGTGCGACTAGCGGGGATTACAATGAGCAGTTCTTC.

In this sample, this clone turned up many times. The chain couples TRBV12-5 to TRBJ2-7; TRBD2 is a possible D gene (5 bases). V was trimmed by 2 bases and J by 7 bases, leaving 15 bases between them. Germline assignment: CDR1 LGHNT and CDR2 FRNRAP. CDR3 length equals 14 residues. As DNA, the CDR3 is TGTGCTAGTGGTTTGATTTCGGGAAGGCAAGAGCAGTACTTC. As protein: CASGLISGRQEQYF.

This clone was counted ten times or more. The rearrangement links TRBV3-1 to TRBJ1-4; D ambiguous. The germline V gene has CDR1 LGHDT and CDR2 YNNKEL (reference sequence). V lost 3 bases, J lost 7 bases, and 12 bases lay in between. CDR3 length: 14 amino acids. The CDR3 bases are TGTGCCAGCAGCCAGCTGGTGGGGAGTGAAAAACTGTTTTTT. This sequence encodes CASSQLVGSEKLFF.

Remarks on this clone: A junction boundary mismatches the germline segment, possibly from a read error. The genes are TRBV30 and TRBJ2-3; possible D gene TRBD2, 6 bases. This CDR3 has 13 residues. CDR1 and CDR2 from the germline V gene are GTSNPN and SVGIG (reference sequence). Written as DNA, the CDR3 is TGTGCCTGGGGAGGGTACGGCACAGATAAGCAGTATTTT. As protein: CAWGGYGTDKQYF. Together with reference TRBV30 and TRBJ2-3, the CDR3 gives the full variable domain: SQTIHQWPATLVQPVGSPLSLECTVEGTSNPNLYWYRQAAGRGLQLLFYSVGIGQISSEVPQNLSASRPQDRQFILSSKKLLLSDSGFYLCAWGGYGTDKQYFGPGTRLTVL.

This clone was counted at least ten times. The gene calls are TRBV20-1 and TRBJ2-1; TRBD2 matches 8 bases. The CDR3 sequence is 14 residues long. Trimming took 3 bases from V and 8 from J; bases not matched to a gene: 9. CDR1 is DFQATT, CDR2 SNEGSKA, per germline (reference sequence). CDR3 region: CSASGREMEDEQFF. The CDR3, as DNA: TGCAGTGCTAGCGGGAGGGAAATGGAGGATGAGCAGTTCTTC.

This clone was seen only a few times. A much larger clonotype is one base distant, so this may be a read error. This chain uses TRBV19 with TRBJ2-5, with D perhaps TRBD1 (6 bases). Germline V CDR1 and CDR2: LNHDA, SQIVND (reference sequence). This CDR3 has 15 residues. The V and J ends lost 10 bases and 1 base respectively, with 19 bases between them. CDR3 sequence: CAIRPRDKGQETQYF. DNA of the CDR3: TGTGCCATTAGGCCCCGGGACAAGGGCCAAGAGACCCAGTACTTC.

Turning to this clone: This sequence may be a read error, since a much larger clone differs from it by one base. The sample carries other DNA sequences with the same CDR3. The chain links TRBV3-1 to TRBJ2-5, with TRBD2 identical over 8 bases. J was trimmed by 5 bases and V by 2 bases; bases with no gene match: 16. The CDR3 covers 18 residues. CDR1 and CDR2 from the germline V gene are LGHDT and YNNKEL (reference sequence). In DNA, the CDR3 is TGTGCCAGCAGCCAATCTCCGGGGCTAGCGGGCGCTGAGGAGACCCAGTACTTC. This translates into CASSQSPGLAGAEETQYF.

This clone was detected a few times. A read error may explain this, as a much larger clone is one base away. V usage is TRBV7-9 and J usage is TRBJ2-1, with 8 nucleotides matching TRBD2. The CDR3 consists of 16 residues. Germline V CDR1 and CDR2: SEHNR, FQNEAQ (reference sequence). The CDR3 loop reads CASSRTSGSTYNGQFF. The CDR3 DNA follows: TGTGCCAGCAGCCGTACTAGCGGATCAACCTACAATGGGCAGTTCTTC.

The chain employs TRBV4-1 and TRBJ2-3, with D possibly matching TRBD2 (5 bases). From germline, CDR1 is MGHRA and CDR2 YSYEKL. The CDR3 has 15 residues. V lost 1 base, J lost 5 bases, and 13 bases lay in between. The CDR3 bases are TGCGCCAGCAGCCAAGCTGACTTTGGAGGAGATACGCAGTATTTT. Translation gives CASSQADFGGDTQYF.